The 28 T cell receptor beta chains listed next were all sequenced from one sample in a study of OX40 agonist ivuxolimab in advanced cancers. Some clones are missing from TCRdb's copy, which holds only in-frame ones; the method was immunoSEQ multiplex PCR. The data contain approximately 66,000 clones, about 85% of them singletons. The source material was CD4+ or CD8+ T cells sorted from blood, sampled in a trial of the OX40 agonist ivuxolimab. The receptor source for this set is an adult with an advanced solid tumor such as melanoma, head and neck, liver or kidney cancer.

The V and J genes are TRBV30 and TRBJ2-5; D unresolved. CDR1 GTSNPN and CDR2 SVGIG come from the germline V gene (reference sequence). CDR3 length equals 13 residues. V was trimmed by 2 bases and J by 11 bases, leaving 18 bases between them. The DNA of the CDR3 is TGTGCCTGGAGTACCCCTTTGTTACGTGGGCAGTACTTC. It yields the protein CAWSTPLLRGQYF.

This chain connects TRBV4-1 to TRBJ2-3, with TRBD2 matching 10 bases. V trimming: 0 bases; J trimming: 4 bases; junction bases outside the gene matches: 10. Per germline, CDR1 MGHRA and CDR2 YSYEKL. The length of the CDR3 is 18 residues. The DNA for the CDR3 is TGCGCCAGCAGCCAAGATGGGAGGAGCGGGAGGGTCCCAGATACGCAGTATTTT. Amino acids: CASSQDGRSGRVPDTQYF.

The chain links TRBV19 to TRBJ1-4; no firm D call. CDR3 length: 13 amino acids. In germline, CDR1 is LNHDA, CDR2 SQIVND (reference sequence). The V end was cut by 6 bases, the J end by 3 bases, with 8 bases between. The CDR3 here is CASSGEANEKLFF. CDR3 in DNA: TGTGCCAGTAGCGGGGAGGCTAATGAAAAACTGTTTTTT. The full variable domain, its missing parts supplied by reference TRBV19 and TRBJ1-4, is DGGITQSPKYLFRKEGQNVTLSCEQNLNHDAMYWYRQDPGQGLRLIYYSQIVNDFQKGDIAEGYSVSREKKESFPLTVTSAQKNPTAFYLCASSGEANEKLFFGSGTQLSVL.

This chain links TRBV5-6 with TRBJ2-3; 11 positions agree with TRBD2. V was pared by 3 bases and J by 4 bases, with 4 bases of the junction left unmatched. CDR1 and CDR2 from the germline V gene are SGHDT and YYEEEE. CDR3 length: 15 residues. The chain's CDR3 is CASSSLAGGPDTQYF. Written as DNA, the CDR3 is TGTGCCAGCAGCTCCTTAGCGGGGGGGCCAGATACGCAGTATTTT. Complete variable domain (other parts from reference TRBV5-6 and TRBJ2-3): DAGVTQSPTHLIKTRGQQVTLRCSPKSGHDTVSWYQQALGQGPQFIFQYYEEEERQRGNFPDRFSGHQFPNYSSELNVNALLLGDSALYLCASSSLAGGPDTQYFGPGTRLTVL.

A few counts support this clone. This chain connects TRBV7-8 to TRBJ1-5; 7 bases map to TRBD1. The CDR3 has 17 amino acids. The V and J ends lost 5 bases and 5 bases, in that order; junction bases with no gene match: 15. Germline V gene lookup returns CDR1 SGHVS and CDR2 FQNEAQ. The CDR3, as DNA: TGTGCCAGCAGCCCACCGTTGAGGGAGGGGGCCCATCAGCCCCAGCATTTT. Its translation: CASSPPLREGAHQPQHF.

V usage is TRBV19 and J usage is TRBJ2-7; D gene ambiguous. Per the germline V gene, CDR1 is LNHDA and CDR2 is SQIVND (reference sequence). V lost 1 base and J 5 bases, leaving 6 bases between the germline ends. There are 12 residues in the CDR3. The CDR3: CASSIVGNEQYF. The CDR3 DNA follows: TGTGCCAGTAGTATAGTAGGAAACGAGCAGTACTTC.

V is TRBV2 and J is TRBJ1-2, with D maybe TRBD1 (5 bases). Germline V lookup: CDR1 SNHLY, CDR2 FYNNEI. The ends were cut back, 8 bases at V and 0 bases at J, with 16 bases in the middle. This CDR3 region has 15 residues. The CDR3 loop is CASPSGRRANYGYTF. DNA for the CDR3: TGTGCCAGCCCCTCAGGGCGGAGAGCTAACTATGGCTACACCTTC. Based on the CDR3 plus reference TRBV2 and TRBJ1-2, the full variable domain is EPEVTQTPSHQVTQMGQEVILRCVPISNHLYFYWYRQILGQKVEFLVSFYNNEISEKSEIFDDQFSVERPDGSNFTLKIRSTKLEDSAMYFCASPSGRRANYGYTFGSGTRLTVV.

The chain carries TRBV6-6 and TRBJ2-3; TRBD1 matches 7 bases. CDR3 length: 14 residues. CDR1 MNHNY and CDR2 SVGAGI come from the germline V gene (reference sequence). J lost 1 base, V lost 6 bases, and 4 bases had no gene match. This chain's CDR3 is CASRSTGGTDTQYF. Here the CDR3 DNA reads TGTGCCAGCAGGTCAACAGGGGGCACAGATACGCAGTATTTT.

The chain uses TRBV5-6 and TRBJ2-5; TRBD2 agrees at 7 bases. After removal of 1 base from V and 5 bases from J, the junction contained 8 bases not matched to a gene. Germline CDR1 reads SGHDT; CDR2 reads YYEEEE. The CDR3 sequence is 15 residues long. CDR3 nucleotide sequence: TGTGCCAGCAGCTTGTTCGGGCCGGGGGGTGAGACCCAGTACTTC. This codes for CASSLFGPGGETQYF.

This clone was recorded a few times. J is TRBJ1-6 and V is TRBV18; the D gene is possibly TRBD1 (6 bases). Trimming removed 5 bases at V and 8 bases at J, with 13 bases between. The CDR3 loop spans 14 amino acids. Germline CDR1 reads KGHSH; CDR2 reads LQKENI. The CDR3: CASSETGWYSPLHF. The CDR3 nucleotides read TGTGCCAGCTCAGAAACAGGGTGGTATTCACCCCTCCACTTT.

The V and J genes are TRBV11-2 and TRBJ1-2, with 7 positions matching TRBD1. V trimming: 5 bases; J trimming: 0 bases; junction bases outside the gene matches: 6. From germline, CDR1 is SGHAT and CDR2 FQNNGV. CDR3 length: 15 amino acids. CDR3 coding DNA: TGTGCCAGCAGCATCCTCGGGACAGCTAACTATGGCTACACCTTC. It specifies CASSILGTANYGYTF. The variable domain in full, completed from reference TRBV11-2 and TRBJ1-2, reads EAGVAQSPRYKIIEKRQSVAFWCNPISGHATLYWYQQILGQGPKLLIQFQNNGVVDDSQLPKDRFSAERLKGVDSTLKIQPAKLEDSAVYLCASSILGTANYGYTFGSGTRLTVV.

V is TRBV7-3 and J is TRBJ2-3, with a weak D call TRBD2 (5 bases). Trimming stripped 3 bases from V and 6 bases from J, with 16 bases between. CDR1 and CDR2 from the germline V gene are SGHTA and FQGTGA. The CDR3 extends over 15 amino acids. The CDR3 DNA reads as TGTGCCAGCAGCTTCCTAGCTTCACCGGGGGATACGCAGTATTTT. Protein sequence: CASSFLASPGDTQYF.

The rearrangement links TRBV7-9 to TRBJ1-4, with TRBD1 matching over 9 bases. The V gene end was trimmed by 4 bases and the J gene end by 7 bases; junction bases not matched to a gene: 4. The CDR3 is made up of 14 amino acids. The germline CDR1 and CDR2 sequences are SEHNR and FQNEAQ (reference sequence). DNA for the CDR3: TGTGCCAGCAGCTCCGGGACAGGGCTTGAAAAACTGTTTTTT. Translation gives CASSSGTGLEKLFF.

V usage is TRBV6-5 and J usage is TRBJ2-2; D is unclear. Germline CDR1 is MNHEY and CDR2 is SVGAGI. CDR3 length equals 16 residues. The V gene lost 0 bases and the J gene lost 3 bases, with 11 bases spanning the gap. As DNA, the CDR3 is TGTGCCAGCAGTTACTCTCCCCGGGCGGACACCGGGGAGCTGTTTTTT. It yields the protein CASSYSPRADTGELFF.

The rearrangement links TRBV19 to TRBJ1-2, with TRBD1 identical over 7 bases. V gave up 3 bases and J gave up 8 bases; unmatched junction bases: 6. Germline assignment: CDR1 LNHDA and CDR2 SQIVND (reference sequence). The CDR3 totals 13 residues. This CDR3 is CASSIDRVEGYTF. DNA of the CDR3: TGTGCCAGTAGTATCGACAGGGTAGAGGGCTACACCTTC. Full variable domain (rest looked up from reference TRBV19 and TRBJ1-2): DGGITQSPKYLFRKEGQNVTLSCEQNLNHDAMYWYRQDPGQGLRLIYYSQIVNDFQKGDIAEGYSVSREKKESFPLTVTSAQKNPTAFYLCASSIDRVEGYTFGSGTRLTVV.

This chain joins TRBV30 and TRBJ2-5, with 8 bases identical to TRBD1. Germline V gene sequence: CDR1 GTSNPN, CDR2 SVGIG (reference sequence). V lost 1 base and J lost 6; bases outside the gene matches: 4. The CDR3 extends over 13 amino acids. The CDR3 bases are TGTGCCTGGAGTGGCGACAGGGGACAGACCCAGTACTTC. Amino acids: CAWSGDRGQTQYF.

The V and J genes are TRBV2 and TRBJ1-1; D not resolved. The CDR3 loop spans 12 amino acids. Germline values: CDR1 SNHLY, CDR2 FYNNEI. The V gene lost 6 bases and the J gene lost 7 bases, with 12 bases spanning the gap. This CDR3 is CASSPGGVEAFF. The CDR3 nucleotides are TGTGCCAGCAGCCCGGGAGGAGTTGAAGCTTTCTTT.

This chain links TRBV11-1 with TRBJ2-1, with 13 bases matching TRBD2. Germline V gene sequence: CDR1 SGHAT, CDR2 FQDESV (reference sequence). This CDR3 region has 15 residues. J gave up 12 bases and V 6 bases, and 11 bases lay outside the gene matches. CDR3 region: CASSQGRGLAGVQFF. CDR3 nucleotide sequence: TGTGCCAGCAGTCAAGGGCGAGGACTAGCGGGGGTGCAGTTCTTC.

This sequence joins TRBV2 and TRBJ1-2; D is undetermined. This CDR3 contains 13 residues. Germline assignment: CDR1 SNHLY and CDR2 FYNNEI. V shed 9 bases and J shed 8 bases, with 19 bases lying between them. The CDR3 spells CASKRALFSGYTF. CDR3 DNA sequence: TGTGCCAGTAAAAGGGCACTGTTTAGCGGCTACACCTTC.

The chain recombines TRBV11-1 with TRBJ1-1; D possibly corresponds to TRBD1 (5 bases). Germline CDR1 reads SGHAT; CDR2 reads FQDESV (reference sequence). V dropped 4 bases and J dropped 4 bases, with 13 bases sitting between them. The CDR3 loop spans 14 amino acids. The CDR3 DNA sequence: TGTGCCAGCAGCTCCACCAAGGGGACCACTGAAGCTTTCTTT. It specifies CASSSTKGTTEAFF.

CDR3 sequence: CASRKITSGRAGETQYF. The DNA of the CDR3 is TGTGCCAGCAGAAAAATTACTAGCGGGAGGGCGGGAGAGACCCAGTACTTC. The chain recombines TRBV13 with TRBJ2-5, with 13 positions matching TRBD2. The CDR3 spans 17 residues. The germline V gene encodes CDR1 PRHDT and CDR2 FYEKMQ (reference sequence). V lost 6 bases to trimming and J lost 4 bases; unmatched junction nucleotides: 11.

The chain joins TRBV4-3 to TRBJ2-7; possible D gene TRBD2, 5 bases. Germline assignment: CDR1 LGHNA and CDR2 YSLEER. The CDR3 is made up of 15 amino acids. Trimming removed 0 bases from V and 5 bases from J, with 14 bases in between. CDR3 amino acids: CASSQDLRTYDEQYF. The DNA for the CDR3 is TGCGCCAGCAGCCAAGATCTAAGGACTTACGACGAGCAGTACTTC.

The CDR3 loop is CASSETSGINTGELFF. The CDR3 region has the DNA TGCGCCAGCTCCGAGACTAGCGGGATAAACACCGGGGAGCTGTTTTTT. This rearrangement joins TRBV10-1 to TRBJ2-2; 11 bases align to TRBD2. The CDR3 spans 16 residues. The V segment lost 8 bases and the J segment 2 bases; nucleotides outside the gene matches: 7. CDR1 WNHNN and CDR2 SYGVQD come from the germline V gene (reference sequence).

This sequence joins TRBV30 and TRBJ2-5; D is possibly TRBD2 (5 bases). V was pared by 0 bases and J by 2 bases, with 10 bases between. Germline V gives CDR1 GTSNPN, CDR2 SVGIG (reference sequence). The CDR3 runs to 14 residues. The CDR3 region is CAWSVGPGQETQYF. CDR3 nucleotide sequence: TGTGCCTGGAGTGTAGGGCCGGGACAAGAGACCCAGTACTTC.

The chain links TRBV7-2 to TRBJ2-5; possibly TRBD2 for D (5 bases). The CDR3 contains 13 residues. The germline V and J ends were trimmed by 1 base and 2 bases, with 5 bases remaining between them. The germline V gene has CDR1 SGHTA and CDR2 FQGNSA. The CDR3 here is CASSLGGQETQYF. The CDR3 region has the DNA TGTGCCAGCAGCTTAGGAGGGCAAGAGACCCAGTACTTC. The full variable domain, its missing parts supplied by reference TRBV7-2 and TRBJ2-5, is GAGVSQSPSNKVTEKGKDVELRCDPISGHTALYWYRQSLGQGLEFLIYFQGNSAPDKSGLPSDRFSAERTGGSVSTLTIQRTQQEDSAVYLCASSLGGQETQYFGPGTRLLVL.

The chain links TRBV7-9 to TRBJ1-2, with D perhaps matching TRBD1 (6 bases). The CDR3 runs to 13 residues. Germline CDR1 reads SEHNR; CDR2 reads FQNEAQ (reference sequence). V lost 3 bases and J 6 bases, leaving 11 bases between the germline ends. In DNA, the CDR3 is TGTGCCAGCAGCTTGGGGGCCAGCCATGGCTACACCTTC. This encodes CASSLGASHGYTF.

The chain couples TRBV11-3 to TRBJ1-1; tentative D call: TRBD1 (5 bases). This CDR3 is 12 amino acids long. Germline CDR1 and CDR2: SGHNT and YENEEA. The ends were cut back, 5 bases at V and 8 bases at J, with 12 bases in the middle. The chain's CDR3 is CASSPSRGEAFF. CDR3 nucleotide sequence: TGTGCCAGCAGCCCCTCTCGGGGGGAAGCTTTCTTT.

The chain joins TRBV19 to TRBJ2-5; D is unclear. Germline V gene data show CDR1 as LNHDA and CDR2 as SQIVND (reference sequence). The CDR3 runs 14 residues. V shed 3 bases and J shed 0 bases, with 8 bases lying between them. DNA of the CDR3: TGTGCCAGTAGTATTGTCCGGGACCAAGAGACCCAGTACTTC. Translation: CASSIVRDQETQYF. Complete variable domain (other parts from reference TRBV19 and TRBJ2-5): DGGITQSPKYLFRKEGQNVTLSCEQNLNHDAMYWYRQDPGQGLRLIYYSQIVNDFQKGDIAEGYSVSREKKESFPLTVTSAQKNPTAFYLCASSIVRDQETQYFGPGTRLLVL.